This is a list of T cell receptor beta chains from one sample in a study of post-analysis software for immune sequencing data. TCRdb reprocessed the PCR reads with MiXCR, giving one entry per CDR3 protein. The table records about 540,000 distinct CDR3 sequences, 30% to 40% of them present only once. Sequenced material: blood. These TCRs come from a girl aged 2 to 17 with multiple sclerosis. Each CDR3 is given with its conserved first and last residue. The D gene is left open where the match is weak. Clone size is not always given. Where it is, it says once, few, many or a class for expanded clones.

clone_size cdr3_length j_call v_call d_call cdr3_aa cdr3_nt
- 11 TRBJ2-5 TRBV2 - CASGYREPQYF TGTGCCAGCGGCTATAGAGAGCCCCAGTACTTC
- 16 TRBJ2-3 TRBV7-9 TRBD1 CASSFNTGQVTDTQYF TGTGCCAGCAGCTTTAACACGGGACAGGTCACAGATACGCAGTATTTT
- 13 TRBJ1-1 TRBV29-1 - CSVHDSRATEAFF TGCAGCGTCCACGACAGCCGGGCTACTGAAGCTTTCTTT
few 13 TRBJ1-2 TRBV6-5 TRBD1 CASSYWDRVGYTF TGTGCCAGCAGTTACTGGGACAGGGTTGGCTACACCTTC
few 14 TRBJ1-2 TRBV6-6 - CASSSARGHYGYTF TGTGCCAGCAGTTCTGCCAGGGGACACTATGGCTACACCTTC
- 15 TRBJ1-1 TRBV7-9 - CASSLALAGATEAFF TGTGCCAGCAGCTTAGCGTTGGCGGGGGCTACTGAAGCTTTCTTT
- 17 TRBJ2-5 TRBV2 - CASSDFLRAAIGETQYF TGTGCCAGCAGTGATTTTTTGAGGGCTGCCATTGGTGAGACCCAGTACTTC
few 16 TRBJ2-3 TRBV7-3 - CASSFQLASSTDTQYF TGTGCCAGCAGCTTCCAACTAGCCTCTAGCACAGATACGCAGTATTTT
few 13 TRBJ1-4 TRBV20-1 - CSARVDVNEKLFF TGCAGTGCTAGAGTGGACGTTAATGAAAAACTGTTTTTT
- 14 TRBJ1-2 TRBV20-1 - CSASLTGRSGGYTF TGCAGTGCTAGTCTAACAGGGAGGTCGGGGGGCTACACCTTC
- 13 TRBJ2-7 TRBV12-3/TRBV12-4 - CASRRAGVDEQYF TGTGCCAGCAGGAGGGCTGGGGTCGACGAGCAGTACTTC